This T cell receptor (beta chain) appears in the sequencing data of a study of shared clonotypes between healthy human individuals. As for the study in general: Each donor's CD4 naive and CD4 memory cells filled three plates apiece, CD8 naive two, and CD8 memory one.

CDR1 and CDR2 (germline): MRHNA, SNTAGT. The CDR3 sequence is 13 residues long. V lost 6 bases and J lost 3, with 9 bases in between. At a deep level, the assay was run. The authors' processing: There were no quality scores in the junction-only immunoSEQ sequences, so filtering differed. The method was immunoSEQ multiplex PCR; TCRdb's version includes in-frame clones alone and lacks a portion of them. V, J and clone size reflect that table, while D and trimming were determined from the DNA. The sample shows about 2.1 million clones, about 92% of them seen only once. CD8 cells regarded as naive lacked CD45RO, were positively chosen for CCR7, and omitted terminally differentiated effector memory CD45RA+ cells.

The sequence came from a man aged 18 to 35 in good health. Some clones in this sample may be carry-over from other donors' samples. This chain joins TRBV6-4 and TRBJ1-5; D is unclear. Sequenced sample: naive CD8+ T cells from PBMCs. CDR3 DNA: TGTGCCAGCAGCTACGGCATCAATCAGCCCCAGCATTTT. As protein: CASSYGINQPQHF.